This T cell receptor (beta chain) stems from a study of T cell repertoires in cytomegalovirus infection (dated by TCRdb to between 2018 and 2021). Background for the entire study: Donor HLA type was relevant to the analysis, as public TCR beta signatures indicated carriage of CMV infection together with the matching HLA type. The paper's findings and limits, for the study overall: The ex vivo response was dominated by HLA-C-restricted CMV-specific TCR beta clonotypes, which also provided the single most frequent clonotype in two of eight donors. In both this cohort and an independent roughly 400-donor cohort, the cumulative frequency of public TCR beta family members distinguished carriers of CMV infection plus the relevant HLA type.

The sequencing machine was an Illumina HiSeq 1500. Using fastp trimming at Q25 and MiXCR clonotype assembly, TCRdb reanalyzed the public sequencing data and kept in-frame beta chains. Each record represents a unique CDR3 protein, reported with the most common genes and DNA among its rows. Present in this sample are hundreds of thousands of distinct CDR3 sequences, approximately 33% of which were seen just once. In total, the top ten clones hold approximately 15% of the sample. To note about this clonotype: There is no known antigen for this receptor. No base quality information exists; no much larger clone differs at one position.

V is trimmed back by 6 bases and J by 4 bases, and the junction contains 6 bases that no gene match accounts for. The CDR3 has 15 amino acids, counting the end cysteine and phenylalanine. Of all the DNA, just the CDR3 is kept, 45 bases in frame from base 1. Looking up the germline V gene (reference sequence) yields CDR1 SGHNT and CDR2 YYREEE. Material: PBMCs. The chain is encoded by TRBV5-4 joined to TRBJ1-4; TRBD1 lines up with 10 middle nucleotides. This clonotype was obtained from a human donor in good health (CMV status not recorded). Some clones in this sample may be carry-over from other donors' samples. The base sequence is TGTGCCAGCACCACGACAGGGGGCGGTAATGAAAAACTGTTTTTT. Its translation is CASTTTGGGNEKLFF.